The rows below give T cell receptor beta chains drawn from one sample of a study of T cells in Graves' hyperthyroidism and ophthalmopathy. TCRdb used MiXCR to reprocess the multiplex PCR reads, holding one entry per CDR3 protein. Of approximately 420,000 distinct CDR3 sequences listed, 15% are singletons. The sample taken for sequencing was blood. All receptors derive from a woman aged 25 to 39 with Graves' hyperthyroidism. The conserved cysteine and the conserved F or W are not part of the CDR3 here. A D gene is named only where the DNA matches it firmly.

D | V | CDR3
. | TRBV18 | ASSQASTDATNEKLF
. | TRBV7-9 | ASSLTSGLTNEKLF
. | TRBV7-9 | ASSLYHPDTQY
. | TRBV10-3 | AISDSGKETQY
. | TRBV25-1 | ASAPHPSSYNEQF
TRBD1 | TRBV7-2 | ASSSNTGGRSPLH
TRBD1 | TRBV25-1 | ASSSFPGGGMDTEAF
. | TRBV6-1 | ASSDRASGNTIY
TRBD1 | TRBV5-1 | ASSLGLPGQGTYEQY
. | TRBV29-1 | SVEGQDGAFYEQY
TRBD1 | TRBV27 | ASSSNPQTGVQQPQH
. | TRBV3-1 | ASSQVSVPYEQY
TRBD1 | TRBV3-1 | ASSRGGQLNTEAF
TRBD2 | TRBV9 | ASTPGEGLYNEQF
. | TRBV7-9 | ASSLDLNSHTVTGELF
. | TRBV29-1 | SVKNARKNFYNGQF
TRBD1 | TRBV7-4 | ASSLPAGTGGYLYSNQPQH
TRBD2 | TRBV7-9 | ASSPGTSGDIETQY
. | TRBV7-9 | ASSFTETANTGELF
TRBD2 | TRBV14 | ASSRGLAGLKNTQY
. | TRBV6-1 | ASIQSSYNSPPH
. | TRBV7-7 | ASSLGQAGDNEQF
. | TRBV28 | ASSQRITDTQY
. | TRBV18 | ASSQTGVASNSYEQY